The clone carrying this TCR beta chain was counted only a few times. What it recognizes is unknown. This record comes from a study of vaccination and CD4 T cells after COVID-19. Treatment here: approximately 11-day PBMC culture with coronavirus spike peptide pools or control peptides (ViraFEST assay). CDR3 size: 12 residues. Cultured CD4+ T-cell DNA underwent Oncomine TCR Beta short-read sequencing. TCRdb recomputed calls from the PCR reads with MiXCR, one row per CDR3 protein. The sample yields about 4,200 distinct CDR3 sequences, 21% seen once. The specimen sequenced was CD4+ T cells from blood, cultured in vitro. The chain recombines TRBV21-1 with TRBJ1-1; TRBD1, the D gene given by the table, was not confirmed from the DNA. TRBV21-1 is deemed a pseudogene. This clonotype was sampled from a human donor who had recovered from COVID-19. Written as DNA, the CDR3 is TGTTCTACAGAAGGGGCTGGGTCTGAAGCTTTCTTT. This codes for CSTEGAGSEAFF.